This T cell receptor beta chain was recorded in a study of T cells in Graves' hyperthyroidism and ophthalmopathy. Between the trimmed V and J ends, which lost 2 bases and 3 bases, there was a span of 15 bases. CDR3 length equals 16 residues. Germline-derived CDR1 and CDR2 are LNHDA and SQIVND (reference sequence). There were TCR beta CDR3 regions amplified from RNA transcripts. The HTBI primer set drove a first-round RT-PCR of the TCR CDR3. TCRdb analysed the multiplex PCR reads with MiXCR anew, one entry per CDR3 protein. Of about 360,000 distinct CDR3 sequences in the sample, around 13% were seen once. Graves' hyperthyroidism was deemed stable given no ophthalmopathy progression within 18 months. Investigators excluded patients with uncontrolled infection, other autoimmune disease, pregnancy or lactation. PBMCs stemmed from around 10 ml fresh peripheral blood.

The sequence was collected from a woman aged 18-35 years with Graves' hyperthyroidism. The rearrangement links TRBV19 to TRBJ2-3; possible D gene TRBD2, 5 bases. The sample was blood. CDR3 DNA: TGTGCCAGTAGTATAATTCAAGCGGCAGATACAGATACGCAGTATTTT. Translation: CASSIIQAADTDTQYF.